Following are 32 T cell receptor beta chains from one sample sequenced in a study of blood T cell repertoires in COVID-19. Sequenced by immunoSEQ multiplex PCR; TCRdb stores in-frame clones only, minus some. This sample has some 20,000 clones, with under 90% found just once. Material for sequencing was peripheral blood. Receptors originate from a man in his fifties with active COVID-19.

The chain combines TRBV7-2 with TRBJ1-1, with no clear D. Trimming stripped 1 base from V and 4 bases from J, with 13 bases between. In germline, CDR1 is SGHTA, CDR2 FQGNSA. The CDR3 totals 15 residues. The CDR3 nucleotides are TGTGCCAGCAGCTTAGGTGTCGGGTCCCTCACTGAAGCTTTCTTT. Protein sequence: CASSLGVGSLTEAFF.

This sequence joins TRBV10-3 and TRBJ2-2, with a possible D match to TRBD1 (6 bases). Trimming removed 4 bases from V and 6 bases from J, with 9 bases in between. CDR1 ENHRY and CDR2 SYGVKD come from the germline V gene. CDR3 length: 13 residues. CDR3 nucleotide sequence: TGTGCCATCAGTGGAGGACAGTCCGGGGAGCTGTTTTTT. It specifies CAISGGQSGELFF.

The J gene is TRBJ2-3, the V gene TRBV4-1; 10 positions agree with TRBD2. The CDR3 sequence is 17 residues long. CDR1 and CDR2 (germline): MGHRA, YSYEKL. The V gene end was trimmed by 1 base and the J gene end by 5 bases; junction bases not matched to a gene: 9. The chain's CDR3 is CASSQVKAGGPGDTQYF. The CDR3 bases are TGCGCCAGCAGCCAAGTGAAAGCGGGGGGGCCTGGAGATACGCAGTATTTT.

J is TRBJ2-1 and V is TRBV27, with D possibly TRBD2 on 6 matching bases. The CDR3 has 15 residues. Trimming stripped 6 bases from V and 5 bases from J, with 17 bases between. Germline V CDR1 and CDR2: MNHEY, SMNVEV (reference sequence). The CDR3 region is CASREGREPDNEQFF. The CDR3 nucleotides are TGTGCCAGCAGGGAGGGCAGGGAGCCGGACAATGAGCAGTTCTTC.

V is TRBV9 and J is TRBJ1-3; no clear D. Looked up from germline, CDR1 is SGDLS and CDR2 is YYNGEE. The CDR3 sequence is 12 residues long. Trimming removed 2 bases at V and 3 bases at J, with 3 bases between. In DNA form, the CDR3 reads TGTGCCAGCAGCGTCCGTGGAAACACCATATATTTT. Translating it yields CASSVRGNTIYF.

The chain has TRBV3-1 (or the pseudogene TRBV3-2) and TRBJ1-4, with a possible D match to TRBD1 (5 bases). The V gene's germline CDR1 is LGHDT and CDR2 YNNKEL (reference sequence). V lost 0 bases and J 3 bases, leaving 11 bases between the germline ends. The CDR3 is made up of 16 amino acids. This chain's CDR3 is CASSQDLGGPNEKLFF. The CDR3 DNA follows: TGTGCCAGCAGCCAAGATCTCGGGGGACCTAATGAAAAACTGTTTTTT.

The rearrangement uses TRBV19 and TRBJ2-7; a weak D match, TRBD2 (6 bases). V lost 3 bases to trimming and J lost 4 bases, with 13 bases between them. Germline CDR1 and CDR2: LNHDA and SQIVND (reference sequence). The CDR3 extends over 14 amino acids. CDR3 nucleotide sequence: TGTGCCAGTAGTATCCGCGGGGCTAGGTACGAGCAGTACTTC. It codes for CASSIRGARYEQYF.

This rearrangement joins TRBV19 to TRBJ1-1, with unresolved D. Germline lookup yields CDR1 LNHDA and CDR2 SQIVND (reference sequence). The CDR3 covers 12 residues. With 0 bases removed from V and 5 bases from J, the gap between germline ends came to 4 bases. CDR3 sequence reads: CASSIEQTEAFF. Here the CDR3 DNA reads TGTGCCAGTAGTATAGAGCAGACTGAAGCTTTCTTT. The full variable domain, rest sourced from reference TRBV19 and TRBJ1-1, is DGGITQSPKYLFRKEGQNVTLSCEQNLNHDAMYWYRQDPGQGLRLIYYSQIVNDFQKGDIAEGYSVSREKKESFPLTVTSAQKNPTAFYLCASSIEQTEAFFGQGTRLTVV.

The CDR3 nucleotides read TGTGCCAGCAGCGCCGGGGGAGGGGGCTATGGCTACACCTTC. This translates into CASSAGGGGYGYTF. J is TRBJ1-2 and V is TRBV9, with D possibly TRBD1 on 6 matching bases. V was shortened by 3 bases and J by 4 bases, with 13 bases between the two germline ends. The germline V gene encodes CDR1 SGDLS and CDR2 YYNGEE. The CDR3 has 14 residues.

The rearrangement uses TRBV6-5 and TRBJ2-1; 12 nucleotides agree with TRBD2. J gave up 8 bases and V 6 bases, and 8 bases lay outside the gene matches. The CDR3 spans 15 residues. CDR1 and CDR2 from the germline V gene are MNHEY and SVGAGI. The CDR3, as DNA: TGTGCCAGCAGAGCTAGCGGGGGGGCTTTGTATGAGCAGTTCTTC. Translated, it gives CASRASGGALYEQFF.

The chain is built from TRBV6-2 or TRBV6-3 and TRBJ1-5; possible D gene TRBD1, 6 bases. Germline lookup yields CDR1 MNHEY and CDR2 SVGEGT. The germline V and J ends were trimmed by 6 bases and 7 bases, with 25 bases remaining between them. This CDR3 spans 17 amino acids. The CDR3 region has the DNA TGTGCCAGCAGCGCTACTACGGCAGGGGTGGACTGGCAGCCCCAGCATTTT. Translating it yields CASSATTAGVDWQPQHF.

The chain joins TRBV6-1 to TRBJ2-5; TRBD1 might be the D (5 bases). CDR3 length equals 15 residues. V lost 1 base, J lost 5 bases, and 14 bases lay in between. Germline loops: CDR1 MNHNS, CDR2 SASEGT. The CDR3 spells CASSEGPGRGETQYF. In DNA form, the CDR3 reads TGTGCCAGCAGTGAAGGCCCGGGTAGGGGTGAGACCCAGTACTTC.

The V and J genes are TRBV24-1 and TRBJ1-2; maybe TRBD1 (6 bases). Trimming stripped 1 base from V and 5 bases from J, with 13 bases between. The CDR3 loop spans 15 amino acids. Per germline, CDR1 KGHDR and CDR2 SFDVKD. This chain's CDR3 is CATSDLGGGAYGYTF. The CDR3 DNA follows: TGTGCCACCAGTGATTTAGGGGGGGGTGCTTATGGCTACACCTTC.

This clone was picked up one time. The rearrangement links TRBV11-3 to TRBJ2-5; possible D gene TRBD1, 7 bases. V lost 8 bases to trimming and J lost 7 bases, with 14 bases between them. Germline V gene data show CDR1 as SGHNT and CDR2 as YENEEA. CDR3 size: 12 residues. The CDR3 nucleotides read TGTGCCAGCTCAGCGCAGGGGGGGACCCAGTACTTC. Protein product: CASSAQGGTQYF.

The chain links TRBV7-9 to TRBJ2-5; D is possibly TRBD2 (6 bases). V was clipped by 5 bases and J by 5 bases, with 9 bases between them. The CDR3 sequence is 12 residues long. Germline CDR1 reads SEHNR; CDR2 reads FQNEAQ (reference sequence). The CDR3 spells CASSAGWETQYF. The CDR3 nucleotides read TGTGCCAGCAGCGCGGGGTGGGAGACCCAGTACTTC.

The chain employs TRBV5-6 and TRBJ1-2; TRBD1 agrees at 7 bases. The CDR3 sequence is 13 residues long. In germline, CDR1 is SGHDT, CDR2 YYEEEE. V was clipped by 2 bases and J by 5 bases; unmatched bases: 3. CDR3 sequence (DNA): TGTGCCAGCAGCTTAGGGACAGTATATGGCTACACCTTC. This encodes CASSLGTVYGYTF.

This chain connects TRBV3-1 (or the pseudogene TRBV3-2) to TRBJ2-3, with 11 bases aligning to TRBD2. Germline CDR1 and CDR2: LGHDT and YNNKEL (reference sequence). With V trimmed by 1 base and J by 0 bases, 0 bases remained unmatched. The CDR3 has 16 amino acids. CDR3 amino acids: CASSQGLAGSTDTQYF. CDR3 coding DNA: TGTGCCAGCAGCCAAGGACTAGCGGGGAGCACAGATACGCAGTATTTT.

This chain joins TRBV4-1 and TRBJ2-1, with D possibly matching TRBD1 (5 bases). Germline V gives CDR1 MGHRA, CDR2 YSYEKL. The CDR3 spans 15 residues. The ends were cut back, 1 base at V and 1 base at J, with 8 bases in the middle. The CDR3 loop reads CASSQGGGSYNEQFF. The CDR3 DNA sequence: TGCGCCAGCAGCCAAGGGGGCGGTTCCTACAATGAGCAGTTCTTC.

The chain combines TRBV9 with TRBJ2-1; 7 nucleotides align to TRBD2. The CDR3 sequence is 13 residues long. Germline V gene lookup returns CDR1 SGDLS and CDR2 YYNGEE. V lost 3 bases, J lost 7 bases, and 4 bases stayed unmatched. The chain's CDR3 is CASSALLANEQFF. The DNA of the CDR3 is TGTGCCAGCAGCGCCTTACTAGCGAATGAGCAGTTCTTC. The variable domain in full, with the rest retrieved from reference TRBV9 and TRBJ2-1, is DSGVTQTPKHLITATGQRVTLRCSPRSGDLSVYWYQQSLDQGLQFLIQYYNGEERAKGNILERFSAQQFPDLHSELNLSSLELGDSALYFCASSALLANEQFFGPGTRLTVL.

The genes are TRBV7-9 and TRBJ2-7; TRBD1 might be the D (5 bases). The CDR3 is 13 amino acids. V lost 4 bases and J lost 2, with 9 bases in between. Germline V gives CDR1 SEHNR, CDR2 FQNEAQ (reference sequence). CDR3 protein: CASSSRGPYEQYF. DNA of the CDR3: TGTGCCAGCAGCTCTAGGGGCCCCTACGAGCAGTACTTC.

This chain uses TRBV5-1 with TRBJ2-5; tentatively, D is TRBD1 (6 bases). The CDR3 loop spans 14 amino acids. V was trimmed by 0 bases and J by 0 bases, leaving 6 bases between them. Germline CDR1 and CDR2: SGHRS and YFSETQ. The CDR3 reads CASSLGTDQETQYF. The CDR3 DNA is TGCGCCAGCAGCTTGGGGACAGACCAAGAGACCCAGTACTTC.

The chain recombines TRBV10-3 with TRBJ1-1, with 7 bases aligning to TRBD1. CDR3 length: 14 amino acids. CDR1 and CDR2 (germline): ENHRY, SYGVKD. Trimming took 6 bases from V and 3 from J; bases not matched to a gene: 7. CDR3 sequence: CAISGGTGDTEAFF. Here the CDR3 DNA reads TGTGCCATCAGCGGGGGAACAGGGGACACTGAAGCTTTCTTT.

The chain carries TRBV7-2 and TRBJ2-7; 7 nucleotides align to TRBD2. V was clipped by 2 bases and J by 0 bases; unmatched bases: 1. The CDR3 is 14 amino acids. Germline V gene data show CDR1 as SGHTA and CDR2 as FQGNSA. In nucleotides, the CDR3 is TGTGCCAGCAGCTTAACGGGGGGCTCCTACGAGCAGTACTTC. Its protein is CASSLTGGSYEQYF.

The chain has TRBV11-2 and TRBJ2-7; 10 bases align to TRBD2. Germline CDR1 SGHAT, CDR2 FQNNGV. V was clipped by 4 bases and J by 1 base; unmatched bases: 4. The CDR3 is 15 amino acids. The CDR3 reads CASSSIAGGSYEQYF. The CDR3 coding sequence is TGTGCCAGCAGCTCTATAGCGGGGGGTTCCTACGAGCAGTACTTC.

The CDR3: CASSLTSGAATDTQYF. DNA of the CDR3: TGTGCCAGCAGTCTTACTAGCGGGGCGGCTACGGATACGCAGTATTTT. V and J are TRBV6-2 or TRBV6-3 and TRBJ2-3; 10 bases map to TRBD2. V was clipped by 5 bases and J by 6 bases; unmatched bases: 11. Germline CDR1 reads MNHEY; CDR2 reads SVGEGT. This CDR3 region has 16 residues.

This chain links TRBV5-1 with TRBJ2-7; D possibly corresponds to TRBD1 (5 bases). The CDR3 extends over 13 amino acids. Germline lookup yields CDR1 SGHRS and CDR2 YFSETQ. Trimming removed 0 bases at V and 4 bases at J, with 8 bases between. Here the CDR3 reads CASSLEGFYEQYF. DNA for the CDR3: TGCGCCAGCAGCTTGGAGGGGTTTTACGAGCAGTACTTC.

DNA of the CDR3: TGTGCCAGCTCACCACCGGGGCAGGGTATAACTGGCTACACCTTC. Translating gives CASSPPGQGITGYTF. The chain is built from TRBV18 and TRBJ1-2; possibly TRBD1 for D (5 bases). Germline CDR1 reads KGHSH; CDR2 reads LQKENI. Trimming pared 0 bases from V and 7 bases from J, leaving 15 bases between. CDR3 length: 15 residues.

The V and J genes are TRBV18 and TRBJ1-2; tentatively, D is TRBD1 (5 bases). The germline V and J ends were trimmed by 4 bases and 4 bases, with 13 bases remaining between them. CDR1 is KGHSH and CDR2 is LQKENI in the germline V gene. The CDR3 has 14 amino acids. The CDR3 protein is CASSREEGPYGYTF. The CDR3 DNA sequence: TGTGCCAGCTCACGGGAGGAGGGGCCCTATGGCTACACCTTC.

This chain joins TRBV11-2 and TRBJ1-1; D call uncertain. The CDR3 totals 13 residues. The V gene's germline CDR1 is SGHAT and CDR2 FQNNGV. The germline V and J ends were trimmed by 4 bases and 4 bases, with 10 bases remaining between them. Here the CDR3 reads CASSSQEGTEAFF. CDR3 bases: TGTGCCAGCAGCTCTCAAGAGGGCACTGAAGCTTTCTTT.

This clone was detected a few times. The chain recombines TRBV3-1 (or the pseudogene TRBV3-2) with TRBJ2-7; 8 bases agree with TRBD1. Germline loops: CDR1 LGHDT, CDR2 YNNKEL (reference sequence). J gave up 6 bases and V 1 base, and 2 bases lay outside the gene matches. This CDR3 has 13 residues. In nucleotides, the CDR3 is TGTGCCAGCAGCCAAGGGACAGGGCTCGAGCAGTACTTC. Translation: CASSQGTGLEQYF.

The V call is TRBV6-5, the J call TRBJ2-1; 7 nucleotides align to TRBD2. Unmatched junction bases numbered 4, after V lost 6 bases and J lost 8 bases. CDR3 length equals 12 residues. Germline CDR1 reads MNHEY; CDR2 reads SVGAGI. The CDR3 nucleotides are TGTGCCAGCAGCCGGGGGGAGTATGAGCAGTTCTTC. Protein: CASSRGEYEQFF.

The J gene is TRBJ2-4, the V gene TRBV30, with 8 positions matching TRBD1. From germline, CDR1 is GTSNPN and CDR2 SVGIG (reference sequence). The trim removed 3 bases at V and 7 bases at J, leaving 2 bases unmatched. This CDR3 comprises 12 residues. The CDR3, as DNA: TGTGCCTGGAGCCGACAGGGGAACATTCAGTACTTC. This gives the protein CAWSRQGNIQYF.